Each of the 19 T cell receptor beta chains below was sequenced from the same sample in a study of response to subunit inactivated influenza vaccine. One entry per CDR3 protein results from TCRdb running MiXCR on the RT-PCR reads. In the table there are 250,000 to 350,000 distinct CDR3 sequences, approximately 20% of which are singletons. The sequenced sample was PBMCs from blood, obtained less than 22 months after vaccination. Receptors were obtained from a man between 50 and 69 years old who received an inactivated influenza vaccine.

CDR3 bases: TGCGCCAGCAGCTTGGCCGCGGGGACCTCCTATAATTCACCCCTCCACTTT. It is translated as CASSLAAGTSYNSPLHF. V is TRBV5-1 and J is TRBJ1-6, with D tentatively TRBD1 (5 bases). The CDR3 has 17 residues. The germline V gene encodes CDR1 SGHRS and CDR2 YFSETQ. V was shortened by 0 bases and J by 0 bases, with 10 bases between the two germline ends.

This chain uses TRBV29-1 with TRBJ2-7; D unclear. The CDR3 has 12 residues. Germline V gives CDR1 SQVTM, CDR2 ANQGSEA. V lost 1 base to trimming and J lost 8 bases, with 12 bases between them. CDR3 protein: CSVEASYSQQYF. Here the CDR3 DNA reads TGCAGCGTTGAAGCAAGCTACTCCCAGCAGTACTTC.

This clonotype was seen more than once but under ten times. The CDR3 loop reads CSARGQVVNTEAFF. CDR3 DNA: TGCAGTGCTAGGGGACAGGTCGTGAACACTGAAGCTTTCTTT. The chain is built from TRBV20-1 and TRBJ1-1; TRBD1 aligns across 8 bases. The CDR3 sequence is 14 residues long. V dropped 3 bases and J dropped 0; count of bases not matched to a gene: 3. Looked up from germline, CDR1 is DFQATT and CDR2 is SNEGSKA (reference sequence).

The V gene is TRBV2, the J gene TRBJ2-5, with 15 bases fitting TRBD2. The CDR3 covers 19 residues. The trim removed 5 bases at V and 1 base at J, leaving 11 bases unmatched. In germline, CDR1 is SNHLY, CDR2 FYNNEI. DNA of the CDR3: TGTGCCAGCAGTCCGGGACTAGCGGGGGGCTTTAAGTTCCAAGAGACCCAGTACTTC. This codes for CASSPGLAGGFKFQETQYF.

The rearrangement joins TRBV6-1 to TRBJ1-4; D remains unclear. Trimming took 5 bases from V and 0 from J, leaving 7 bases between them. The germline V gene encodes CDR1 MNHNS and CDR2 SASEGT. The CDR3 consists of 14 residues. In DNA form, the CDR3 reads TGTGCCAGCAGTCGGAGTTCAACTAATGAAAAACTGTTTTTT. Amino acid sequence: CASSRSSTNEKLFF.

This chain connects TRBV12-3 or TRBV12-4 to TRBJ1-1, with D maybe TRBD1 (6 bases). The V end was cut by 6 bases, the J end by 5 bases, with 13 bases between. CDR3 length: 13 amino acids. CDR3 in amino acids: CASRTGSWTEAFF. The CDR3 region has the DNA TGTGCCAGCAGAACAGGGTCGTGGACTGAAGCTTTCTTT.

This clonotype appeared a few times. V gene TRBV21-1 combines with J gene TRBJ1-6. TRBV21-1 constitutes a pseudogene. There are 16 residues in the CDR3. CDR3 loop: CASSNSAVRGRSPLHF. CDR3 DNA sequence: TGTGCCAGCAGCAATTCGGCGGTAAGAGGGCGGTCACCCCTCCACTTT.

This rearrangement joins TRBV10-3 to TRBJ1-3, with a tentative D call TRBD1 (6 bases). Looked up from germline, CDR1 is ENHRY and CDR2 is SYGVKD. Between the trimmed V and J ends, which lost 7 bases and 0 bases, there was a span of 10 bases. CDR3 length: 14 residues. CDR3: CAITQGGSGNTIYF. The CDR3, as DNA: TGTGCCATCACACAGGGCGGCTCTGGAAACACCATATATTTT.

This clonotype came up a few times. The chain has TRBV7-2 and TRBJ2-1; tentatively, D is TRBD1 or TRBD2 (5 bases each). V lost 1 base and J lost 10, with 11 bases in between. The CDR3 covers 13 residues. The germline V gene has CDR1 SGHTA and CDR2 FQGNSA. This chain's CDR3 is CASSLGPGPEQFF. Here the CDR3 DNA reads TGTGCCAGCAGCTTAGGACCGGGACCGGAGCAGTTCTTC.

CDR3 region: CASSTPGQGPLRNEQFF. In nucleotides, the CDR3 is TGTGCCAGCAGCACTCCTGGACAGGGGCCCCTGAGGAATGAGCAGTTCTTC. V and J are TRBV11-3 and TRBJ2-1; 9 positions match TRBD1. The CDR3 spans 17 residues. CDR1 is SGHNT, CDR2 YENEEA, per germline. The trim removed 5 bases at V and 7 bases at J, leaving 15 bases unmatched. The full variable domain, with the rest looked up from reference TRBV11-3 and TRBJ2-1, is EAGVVQSPRYKIIEKKQPVAFWCNPISGHNTLYWYLQNLGQGPELLIRYENEEAVDDSQLPKDRFSAERLKGVDSTLKIQPAELGDSAVYLCASSTPGQGPLRNEQFFGPGTRLTVL.

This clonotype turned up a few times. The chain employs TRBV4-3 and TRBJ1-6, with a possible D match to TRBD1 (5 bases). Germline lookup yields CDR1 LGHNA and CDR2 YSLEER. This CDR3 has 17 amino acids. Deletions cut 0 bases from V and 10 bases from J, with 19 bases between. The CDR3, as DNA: TGCGCCAGCAGCCAAGAGTACTCAGCGGCAGGGAGCTCACCCCTCCACTTT. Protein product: CASSQEYSAAGSSPLHF.

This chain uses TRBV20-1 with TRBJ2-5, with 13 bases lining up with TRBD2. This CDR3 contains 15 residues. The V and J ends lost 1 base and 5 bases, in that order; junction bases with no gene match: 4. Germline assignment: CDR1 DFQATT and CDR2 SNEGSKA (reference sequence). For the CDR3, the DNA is TGCAGTGCTAGAGGACTAGCGGGAGGAACGGAGACCCAGTACTTC. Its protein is CSARGLAGGTETQYF.

As DNA, the CDR3 is TGTGCCAGCAGTTCCCCCGGGACGGACAAGGGAGATACGCAGTATTTT. It encodes CASSSPGTDKGDTQYF. The chain couples TRBV6-5 to TRBJ2-3, with D perhaps being TRBD1 or TRBD2 (5 bases each). The CDR3 covers 16 residues. The germline V gene has CDR1 MNHEY and CDR2 SVGAGI. V lost 4 bases to trimming and J lost 5 bases, with 19 bases between them.

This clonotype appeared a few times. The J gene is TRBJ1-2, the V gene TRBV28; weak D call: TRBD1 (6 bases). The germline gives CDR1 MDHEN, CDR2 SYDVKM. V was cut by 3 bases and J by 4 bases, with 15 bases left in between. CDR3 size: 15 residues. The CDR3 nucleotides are TGTGCCAGCAGTTTTTGGGGGCGCCCTGCCTATGGCTACACCTTC. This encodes CASSFWGRPAYGYTF.

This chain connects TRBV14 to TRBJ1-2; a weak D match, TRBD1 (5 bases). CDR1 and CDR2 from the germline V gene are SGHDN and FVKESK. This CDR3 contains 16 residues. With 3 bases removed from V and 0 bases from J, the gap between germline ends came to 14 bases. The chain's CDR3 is CASSQETTGANYGYTF. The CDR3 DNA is TGTGCCAGCAGCCAGGAGACCACAGGAGCTAACTATGGCTACACCTTC. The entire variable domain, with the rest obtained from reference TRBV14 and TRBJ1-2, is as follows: EAGVTQFPSHSVIEKGQTVTLRCDPISGHDNLYWYRRVMGKEIKFLLHFVKESKQDESGMPNNRFLAERTGGTYSTLKVQPAELEDSGVYFCASSQETTGANYGYTFGSGTRLTVV.

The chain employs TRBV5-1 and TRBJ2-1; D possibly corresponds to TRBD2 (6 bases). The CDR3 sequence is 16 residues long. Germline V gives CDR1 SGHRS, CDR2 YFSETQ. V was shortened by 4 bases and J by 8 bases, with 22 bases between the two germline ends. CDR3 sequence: CASSRTGSSDVDEQFF. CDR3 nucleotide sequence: TGCGCCAGCAGCAGAACCGGGAGTTCGGACGTTGATGAGCAGTTCTTC.

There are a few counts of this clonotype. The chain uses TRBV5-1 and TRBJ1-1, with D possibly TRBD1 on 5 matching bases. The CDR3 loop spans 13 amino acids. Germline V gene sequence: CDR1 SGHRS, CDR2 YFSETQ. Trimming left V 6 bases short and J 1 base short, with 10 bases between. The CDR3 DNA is TGCGCCAGCAACCCAGGGACGAACACTGAAGCTTTCTTT. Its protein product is CASNPGTNTEAFF.

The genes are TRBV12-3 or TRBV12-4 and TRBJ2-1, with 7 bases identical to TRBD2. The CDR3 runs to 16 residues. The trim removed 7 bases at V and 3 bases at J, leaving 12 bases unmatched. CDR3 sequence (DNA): TGTGCCAGCAAGAAAACCGGGACTATATTCTACAATGAGCAGTTCTTC. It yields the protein CASKKTGTIFYNEQFF.

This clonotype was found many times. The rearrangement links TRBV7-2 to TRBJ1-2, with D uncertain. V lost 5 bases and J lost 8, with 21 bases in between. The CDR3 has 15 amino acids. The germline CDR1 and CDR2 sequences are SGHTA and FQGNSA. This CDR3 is CASSPTTGIFEGYTF. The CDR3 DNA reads TGTGCCAGCAGCCCAACGACGGGGATATTTGAGGGCTACACCTTC.